This T cell receptor beta chain was identified during a study of blood T cells in healthy people across ages. Whole-study context: Template switching retrieved approximately one barcoded beta molecule for each two T cells.

This CDR3 is built from 15 residues. Germline V gene sequence: CDR1 MNHEY, CDR2 SMNVEV (reference sequence). The V and J ends lost 5 bases and 3 bases, in that order; junction bases with no gene match: 6. A sample-barcoded 5' primer and a J-beta primer mix were used in a second PCR of about 7 to 12 cycles. One entry per CDR3 protein results from TCRdb running MiXCR on the 5' RACE reads. The table has about 1.6 million distinct CDR3 sequences, roughly 30% seen once. The people who gave samples were healthy Caucasians from Russia, aged roughly 6 to 95. Sequenced material: blood. The chain links TRBV27 to TRBJ2-1; 8 bases are a match to TRBD2. This sequence originates from a woman aged 25 to 39 in good health. CDR3 protein: CASSVSGGVYNEQFF. The CDR3 coding sequence is TGTGCCAGCAGTGTCTCGGGGGGGGTCTACAATGAGCAGTTCTTC.